This entry is about one TCR beta chain. The antigen remains undetermined. The libraries were made with immunoSEQ v3. Here immunoSEQ multiplex PCR was the method, and the copy in TCRdb shows in-frame clones only, minus some. The table has approximately 97,000 clones, approximately 65% seen once. Time point meaning: pre-treatment sample, taken before nivolumab and TIL therapy. The tumor samples were excised metastases, mostly pleural nodules or supraclavicular lymph nodes. The sample comes from a study of TIL therapy for anti-PD-1-resistant metastatic lung cancer. Study-level information: Most patients had lung adenocarcinoma; a few tumors were EGFR-mutant, two ALK-rearranged; half smoked currently or formerly. Tumors carried a median 1.5 non-synonymous mutations per megabase. Study-wide findings and caveats: Many TIL product clones were absent from baseline tumor, suggesting clonal contraction. Compared with baseline intratumoral T cells, expanded TIL cultures were more clonal and less diverse (around 5.7% vs 31%).

From germline, CDR1 is LGHDT and CDR2 YNNKEL (reference sequence). V lost 3 bases, J lost 7 bases, and 9 bases stayed unmatched. This CDR3 has 16 amino acids. Sequences were derived from tumor tissue, sampled at baseline. The receptor comes from a person aged 25-85 years with non-small cell lung cancer. The V and J genes are TRBV3-1 (or the pseudogene TRBV3-2) and TRBJ1-1, with TRBD1 identical over 12 bases. The CDR3: CASSQGDRGRRVEAFF. CDR3 coding DNA: TGTGCCAGCAGCCAGGGGGACAGGGGGCGTAGGGTTGAAGCTTTCTTT.